This TCR beta chain derives from a study of blood T cell repertoires in COVID-19. Background on the study: T cells, B-cell-depleted T cells, or PBMCs supplied cDNA or gDNA.

CDR3 size: 14 residues. J lost 3 bases, V lost 6 bases, and 7 bases had no gene match. Germline values: CDR1 KGHDR, CDR2 SFDVKD. Sequencing was performed with immunoSEQ multiplex PCR; in TCRdb, only in-frame clones are kept and a portion is missing. The sample holds some 190,000 clones, 80% to 90% seen once. This TCR was recovered from a human donor with active or convalescent COVID-19. The donor label of this sample is uncertain. V and J are TRBV24-1 and TRBJ2-7; 7 nucleotides align to TRBD2. Sequencing was done on a sample of peripheral blood. The CDR3 is CATSTGEGIYEQYF. The DNA of the CDR3 is TGTGCCACCAGTACCGGGGAGGGGATCTACGAGCAGTACTTC.